This entry describes one TCR beta chain. This record comes from a study of shared clonotypes between healthy human individuals. Germline-derived CDR1 and CDR2 are SEHNR and FQNEAQ (reference sequence). The CDR3 has 16 residues. The V end was cut by 0 bases, the J end by 6 bases, with 12 bases between. Clones were read by immunoSEQ multiplex PCR, and TCRdb kept only the in-frame ones, dropping some. The sample contains 750,000 to 1,000,000 clones, about 92% of which appear only once. Naive-designated CD8 cells lacked CD45RO, were positively enriched for CCR7, and omitted terminally differentiated effector memory CD45RA+ cells.

The chain is built from TRBV7-9 and TRBJ2-6; D not certain. The source of this sequence is a man aged 25-45 years in good health. The specimen sequenced was naive CD8+ T cells sorted from blood. CDR3 sequence (DNA): TGTGCCAGCAGCTTAGCCCGGATCGCCCAGGCCAACGTCCTGACTTTC. Encoded protein: CASSLARIAQANVLTF.